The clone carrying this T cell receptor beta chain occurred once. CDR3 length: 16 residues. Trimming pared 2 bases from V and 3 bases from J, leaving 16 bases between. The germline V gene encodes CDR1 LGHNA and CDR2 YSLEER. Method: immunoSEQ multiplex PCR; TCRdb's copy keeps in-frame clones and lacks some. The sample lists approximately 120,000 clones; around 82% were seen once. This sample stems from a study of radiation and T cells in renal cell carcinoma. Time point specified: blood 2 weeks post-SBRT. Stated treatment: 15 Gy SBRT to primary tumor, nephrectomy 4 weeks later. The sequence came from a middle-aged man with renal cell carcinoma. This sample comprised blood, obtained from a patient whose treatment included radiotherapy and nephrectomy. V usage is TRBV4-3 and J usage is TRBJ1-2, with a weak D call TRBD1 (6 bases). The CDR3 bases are TGCGCCAGCAGCCAAACTGGGACAAACGGGGACTATGGCTACACCTTC. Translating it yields CASSQTGTNGDYGYTF.